This TCR beta chain emerged from a study of neurological immune-mediated disorders. This clonotype is termed medium-sized (0.01 to 0.1%). This CDR3 comprises 11 residues. Germline assignment: CDR1 DFQATT and CDR2 SNEGSKA (reference sequence). 5'RACE with 10-nucleotide random UMIs generated the cDNA. TCRdb recomputed calls from the 5' RACE reads with MiXCR, one row per CDR3 protein. This repertoire shows 65,000 to 95,000 distinct CDR3 sequences, nearly 6% found once; its top ten account for 7.9%. Time point in this sample: longitudinal time-point 2. V is TRBV20-1 and J is TRBJ2-1; D remains unclear. The sequence came from a woman aged 60 to 75 with multiple sclerosis. Sequencing was carried out using PBMCs. The chain's CDR3 is CSIPSVNEQFF. The CDR3 DNA reads as TGCAGCATCCCTAGTGTCAATGAGCAGTTCTTC.